These T cell receptor beta chains were read from a single sample in a study of T cells in Graves' hyperthyroidism and ophthalmopathy. Using its own MiXCR run on the multiplex PCR reads, TCRdb lists one record per CDR3 protein. Of about 480,000 distinct CDR3 sequences listed, 14% were seen once; the top ten hold around a sixth. Sequencing input: blood. The receptor source for this set is a woman between 18 and 29 years old with Graves' hyperthyroidism. CDR3s include the opening cysteine and the closing phenylalanine or tryptophan. The order of the fields is CDR3 protein, CDR3 DNA, J gene, V gene, clone size, D gene. The D gene is left open where the match is weak. Expanded clones get a size class; other rows say once, few or many, or leave the size out.

CDR3aa: CASSPGQSEAFF
CDR3nt: TGTGCCAGCAGCCCAGGACAGAGTGAAGCTTTCTTT
j_gene: TRBJ1-1
v_gene: TRBV13
abundance: -
d_gene: -

CDR3aa: CASSDPTSGSTDTQYF
CDR3nt: TGTGCCAGCAGTGACCCCACTAGCGGGAGCACAGATACGCAGTATTTT
j_gene: TRBJ2-3
v_gene: TRBV6-1
abundance: -
d_gene: TRBD2

CDR3aa: CASRQNGLSGANVLTF
CDR3nt: TGCGCCAGCCGCCAGAACGGCCTCTCTGGGGCCAACGTCCTGACTTTC
j_gene: TRBJ2-6
v_gene: TRBV5-1
abundance: few
d_gene: -

CDR3aa: CAWSPTSGRGVGPYNEQFF
CDR3nt: TGTGCCTGGAGTCCGACTAGCGGGAGGGGGGTAGGACCCTACAATGAGCAGTTCTTC
j_gene: TRBJ2-1
v_gene: TRBV30
abundance: many
d_gene: TRBD2

CDR3aa: CASSQGTASGANVLTF
CDR3nt: TGCGCCAGCAGCCAGGGGACAGCCTCTGGGGCCAACGTCCTGACTTTC
j_gene: TRBJ2-6
v_gene: TRBV4-1
abundance: -
d_gene: TRBD1

CDR3aa: CASSLARSASGYNEQFF
CDR3nt: TGTGCCAGCAGCTTAGCGAGGAGTGCTAGCGGCTACAATGAGCAGTTCTTC
j_gene: TRBJ2-1
v_gene: TRBV7-6
abundance: few
d_gene: TRBD2

CDR3aa: CASSQVGRTYNEQFF
CDR3nt: TGTGCCAGCAGCCAAGTTGGACGGACGTACAATGAGCAGTTCTTC
j_gene: TRBJ2-1
v_gene: TRBV14
abundance: few
d_gene: -

CDR3aa: CASSNRDTEAFF
CDR3nt: TGTGCCAGCAGCAACCGGGACACTGAAGCTTTCTTT
j_gene: TRBJ1-1
v_gene: TRBV5-6
abundance: few
d_gene: -

CDR3aa: CSVGSSGTGYEQYF
CDR3nt: TGCAGCGTCGGCTCGAGCGGGACAGGATACGAGCAGTACTTC
j_gene: TRBJ2-7
v_gene: TRBV29-1
abundance: many
d_gene: -

CDR3aa: CASSLGTGIAFF
CDR3nt: TGTGCCAGCAGCTTAGGGACAGGGATTGCTTTCTTT
j_gene: TRBJ1-1
v_gene: TRBV7-9
abundance: -
d_gene: TRBD1

CDR3aa: CSASEDGAARTEAFF
CDR3nt: TGCAGTGCTAGCGAGGACGGGGCAGCCCGAACTGAAGCTTTCTTT
j_gene: TRBJ1-1
v_gene: TRBV20-1
abundance: many
d_gene: -

CDR3aa: CASREDGRTEELFF
CDR3nt: TGTGCCAGCAGGGAGGACGGACGGACCGAGGAGCTGTTTTTT
j_gene: TRBJ2-2
v_gene: TRBV27
abundance: few
d_gene: -

CDR3aa: CASSPPTSVHNEQFF
CDR3nt: TGTGCCAGCAGCCCCCCGACTAGCGTACACAATGAGCAGTTCTTC
j_gene: TRBJ2-1
v_gene: TRBV11-3
abundance: few
d_gene: TRBD2

CDR3aa: CASSQGYQQYF
CDR3nt: TGTGCCAGCAGTCAAGGGTACCAGCAGTACTTC
j_gene: TRBJ2-7
v_gene: TRBV27
abundance: many
d_gene: -

CDR3aa: CASSLRTGDSYGYTF
CDR3nt: TGTGCCAGCAGTTTACGGACCGGGGACAGCTATGGCTACACCTTC
j_gene: TRBJ1-2
v_gene: TRBV27
abundance: many
d_gene: TRBD1

CDR3aa: CSAAPRQGLNYGYTF
CDR3nt: TGCAGTGCTGCACCCCGACAGGGCCTCAACTATGGCTACACCTTC
j_gene: TRBJ1-2
v_gene: TRBV20-1
abundance: -
d_gene: TRBD1

CDR3aa: CASSYGSGSSYNEQLF
CDR3nt: TGTGCCAGCAGTTACGGGAGCGGGAGCTCCTACAATGAGCAGCTCTTC
j_gene: TRBJ2-1
v_gene: TRBV6-2/TRBV6-3
abundance: few
d_gene: TRBD2

CDR3aa: CASKPSGSSDTQYF
CDR3nt: TGTGCCAGCAAACCTAGCGGGAGTTCAGATACGCAGTATTTT
j_gene: TRBJ2-3
v_gene: TRBV2
abundance: once
d_gene: TRBD2

CDR3aa: CASSNTLLAGTGWEQYF
CDR3nt: TGTGCCAGCAGCAATACCCTACTAGCGGGAACGGGTTGGGAGCAGTACTTC
j_gene: TRBJ2-7
v_gene: TRBV13
abundance: once
d_gene: TRBD2

CDR3aa: CAWSVARTSGIHNEQFF
CDR3nt: TGTGCCTGGAGTGTCGCTCGGACTAGCGGGATACACAATGAGCAGTTCTTC
j_gene: TRBJ2-1
v_gene: TRBV30
abundance: -
d_gene: TRBD2

CDR3aa: CASSVVGLMGTGELFF
CDR3nt: TGTGCCAGCAGCGTAGTAGGTCTTATGGGGACCGGGGAGCTGTTTTTT
j_gene: TRBJ2-2
v_gene: TRBV9
abundance: many
d_gene: -

CDR3aa: CSARDTGVVNEQFF
CDR3nt: TGCAGTGCTAGAGATACGGGAGTTGTCAATGAGCAGTTCTTC
j_gene: TRBJ2-1
v_gene: TRBV20-1
abundance: many
d_gene: -

CDR3aa: CSARSWEIDEQYF
CDR3nt: TGCAGTGCTAGATCCTGGGAGATCGACGAGCAGTACTTC
j_gene: TRBJ2-7
v_gene: TRBV20-1
abundance: few
d_gene: -

CDR3aa: CASSLGTDGNTIYF
CDR3nt: TGCGCCAGCAGCTTGGGGACGGACGGAAACACCATATATTTT
j_gene: TRBJ1-3
v_gene: TRBV5-1
abundance: -
d_gene: -

CDR3aa: CASDRGDVNEQFF
CDR3nt: TGTGCCTCCGACAGGGGGGACGTCAATGAGCAGTTCTTC
j_gene: TRBJ2-1
v_gene: TRBV6-1
abundance: many
d_gene: TRBD1

CDR3aa: CASSETGYGADTQYF
CDR3nt: TGTGCCAGCAGTGAGACAGGGTACGGCGCAGATACGCAGTATTTT
j_gene: TRBJ2-3
v_gene: TRBV6-1
abundance: few
d_gene: TRBD1

CDR3aa: CASSHELEGGTYEQYF
CDR3nt: TGTGCCAGCAGCCATGAGTTAGAAGGGGGCACCTACGAGCAGTACTTC
j_gene: TRBJ2-7
v_gene: TRBV6-1
abundance: -
d_gene: TRBD1

CDR3aa: CASSEQGASNEKLFF
CDR3nt: TGTGCCAGCAGCGAACAGGGGGCGTCTAATGAAAAACTGTTTTTT
j_gene: TRBJ1-4
v_gene: TRBV13
abundance: -
d_gene: TRBD1

CDR3aa: CAISEPKQGAGNSPLHF
CDR3nt: TGTGCCATCAGTGAGCCGAAACAGGGGGCTGGCAATTCACCCCTCCACTTT
j_gene: TRBJ1-6
v_gene: TRBV10-3
abundance: many
d_gene: TRBD1

CDR3aa: CASSPLGARGWGQPQHF
CDR3nt: TGTGCCAGCAGCCCCCTCGGGGCCAGGGGTTGGGGTCAGCCCCAGCATTTT
j_gene: TRBJ1-5
v_gene: TRBV12-3/TRBV12-4
abundance: many
d_gene: -

CDR3aa: CASSLGAGAETQYF
CDR3nt: TGTGCCAGCAGTTTGGGAGCGGGAGCAGAGACCCAGTACTTC
j_gene: TRBJ2-5
v_gene: TRBV12-3/TRBV12-4
abundance: many
d_gene: TRBD2

CDR3aa: CASSYDNLWQNYGYTF
CDR3nt: TGTGCCAGTAGTTACGACAATTTGTGGCAGAACTATGGCTACACCTTC
j_gene: TRBJ1-2
v_gene: TRBV19
abundance: many
d_gene: -

CDR3aa: CATSSQTFPEQYF
CDR3nt: TGTGCCACCAGCAGCCAGACCTTCCCCGAGCAGTACTTC
j_gene: TRBJ2-7
v_gene: TRBV15
abundance: many
d_gene: -

CDR3aa: CASMPSSGRPYNEQFF
CDR3nt: TGTGCCAGTATGCCCTCGAGCGGGAGGCCTTACAATGAGCAGTTCTTC
j_gene: TRBJ2-1
v_gene: TRBV19
abundance: -
d_gene: TRBD2

CDR3aa: CASSWGAPGSEAFF
CDR3nt: TGCGCCAGCAGCTGGGGGGCCCCTGGATCCGAAGCTTTCTTT
j_gene: TRBJ1-1
v_gene: TRBV5-1
abundance: many
d_gene: -

CDR3aa: CASSVVAGDPDTQYF
CDR3nt: TGTGCCAGCAGCGTAGTTGCGGGAGACCCAGATACGCAGTATTTT
j_gene: TRBJ2-3
v_gene: TRBV9
abundance: -
d_gene: TRBD2

CDR3aa: CASSGGGNRDRYSNQPQHF
CDR3nt: TGTGCCAGCAGCGGGGGCGGTAACAGGGATAGGTATAGCAATCAGCCCCAGCATTTT
j_gene: TRBJ1-5
v_gene: TRBV9
abundance: few
d_gene: -

CDR3aa: CASSLSSGGDQPQHF
CDR3nt: TGTGCCAGCAGTTTGAGTTCTGGGGGGGATCAGCCCCAGCATTTT
j_gene: TRBJ1-5
v_gene: TRBV27
abundance: -
d_gene: -

CDR3aa: CASSAWGAYEQYF
CDR3nt: TGTGCCAGCAGCGCGTGGGGAGCCTACGAGCAGTACTTC
j_gene: TRBJ2-7
v_gene: TRBV7-2
abundance: many
d_gene: -

CDR3aa: CASSSLEQGPDSPLHF
CDR3nt: TGTGCCAGCAGCAGCTTAGAGCAGGGACCGGATTCACCCCTCCACTTT
j_gene: TRBJ1-6
v_gene: TRBV7-6
abundance: -
d_gene: -

CDR3aa: CASSLDRDTEAFF
CDR3nt: TGTGCCAGCAGCCTCGACAGAGACACTGAAGCTTTCTTT
j_gene: TRBJ1-1
v_gene: TRBV11-2
abundance: many
d_gene: -

CDR3aa: CSARVPGSYNEQFF
CDR3nt: TGCAGTGCTAGAGTTCCGGGCTCCTACAATGAGCAGTTCTTC
j_gene: TRBJ2-1
v_gene: TRBV20-1
abundance: many
d_gene: -

CDR3aa: CASCLGGHPNTEAFF
CDR3nt: TGTGCCAGCTGCCTCGGGGGGCACCCGAACACTGAAGCTTTCTTT
j_gene: TRBJ1-1
v_gene: TRBV12-3/TRBV12-4
abundance: few
d_gene: -

CDR3aa: CASSYSFPRRSDYGYTF
CDR3nt: TGTGCCAGCAGTTACTCTTTCCCGCGAAGGTCCGACTATGGCTACACCTTC
j_gene: TRBJ1-2
v_gene: TRBV6-5
abundance: -
d_gene: -

CDR3aa: CASSLGQGGQYF
CDR3nt: TGTGCCAGCAGCCTCGGACAGGGCGGGCAGTACTTC
j_gene: TRBJ2-7
v_gene: TRBV3-1
abundance: -
d_gene: TRBD1

CDR3aa: CASSLHGTSATGELFF
CDR3nt: TGTGCCAGCAGCCTTCATGGGACTTCGGCTACCGGGGAGCTGTTTTTT
j_gene: TRBJ2-2
v_gene: TRBV11-2
abundance: many
d_gene: -

CDR3aa: CASSGAGRHANEQFF
CDR3nt: TGTGCCAGCAGTGGGGCCGGACGGCATGCCAATGAGCAGTTCTTC
j_gene: TRBJ2-1
v_gene: TRBV12-3/TRBV12-4
abundance: many
d_gene: -

CDR3aa: CASSYAQFF
CDR3nt: TGTGCCAGCAGTTACGCGCAGTTCTTC
j_gene: TRBJ2-1
v_gene: TRBV6-5
abundance: few
d_gene: -

CDR3aa: CASSRDLAGYTF
CDR3nt: TGTGCCAGCAGCAGGGACTTAGCTGGCTACACCTTC
j_gene: TRBJ1-2
v_gene: TRBV5-6
abundance: -
d_gene: -

CDR3aa: CASSAGDSYEQFF
CDR3nt: TGTGCCAGCTCGGCAGGGGACTCCTACGAGCAGTTCTTC
j_gene: TRBJ2-1
v_gene: TRBV19
abundance: -
d_gene: -

CDR3aa: CASSFRLAGGVADTQYF
CDR3nt: TGCGCCAGCAGCTTCCGACTAGCGGGAGGCGTGGCAGATACGCAGTATTTT
j_gene: TRBJ2-3
v_gene: TRBV5-1
abundance: -
d_gene: TRBD2

CDR3aa: CSATREVSGQPQHF
CDR3nt: TGCAGTGCCACCCGGGAGGTTTCGGGTCAGCCCCAGCATTTT
j_gene: TRBJ1-5
v_gene: TRBV20-1
abundance: few
d_gene: -

CDR3aa: CASSNDRANYHDQPQHF
CDR3nt: TGCGCCAGCAGCAACGACAGGGCAAACTACCATGATCAGCCCCAGCATTTT
j_gene: TRBJ1-5
v_gene: TRBV10-2
abundance: many
d_gene: TRBD1

CDR3aa: CSASPHLAGGSTDTQYF
CDR3nt: TGCAGTGCTAGCCCCCATCTAGCGGGCGGAAGCACAGATACGCAGTATTTT
j_gene: TRBJ2-3
v_gene: TRBV20-1
abundance: few
d_gene: TRBD2

CDR3aa: CSVLRGGATDTQYF
CDR3nt: TGCAGCGTACTTAGGGGGGGGGCCACAGATACGCAGTATTTT
j_gene: TRBJ2-3
v_gene: TRBV29-1
abundance: -
d_gene: -

CDR3aa: CASSPGLVANTGELFF
CDR3nt: TGTGCCAGCAGCCCGGGACTAGTCGCGAACACCGGGGAGCTGTTTTTT
j_gene: TRBJ2-2
v_gene: TRBV7-3
abundance: many
d_gene: TRBD2

CDR3aa: CSGGLAGHNEQFF
CDR3nt: TGCAGCGGAGGACTAGCGGGCCACAATGAGCAGTTCTTC
j_gene: TRBJ2-1
v_gene: TRBV29-1
abundance: many
d_gene: TRBD2

CDR3aa: CASSPDRAGGYTF
CDR3nt: TGTGCCAGCAGCCCGGACAGGGCGGGTGGCTACACCTTC
j_gene: TRBJ1-2
v_gene: TRBV5-6
abundance: -
d_gene: TRBD1

CDR3aa: CASSPTTGFNEKLFF
CDR3nt: TGTGCCAGCAGTCCGACGACTGGGTTTAATGAAAAACTGTTTTTT
j_gene: TRBJ1-4
v_gene: TRBV12-3/TRBV12-4
abundance: many
d_gene: -

CDR3aa: CASAPDSGIADTQYF
CDR3nt: TGCGCCAGCGCCCCGGATAGCGGGATTGCAGATACGCAGTATTTT
j_gene: TRBJ2-3
v_gene: TRBV5-1
abundance: many
d_gene: TRBD2